This is a list of T cell receptor beta chains from one sample in a study of blood T cells in healthy people across ages. TCRdb reanalysed the 5' RACE reads using MiXCR and keeps one entry per CDR3 protein. The sample yields 700,000 to 900,000 distinct CDR3 sequences, 53% seen once. The sequenced sample was blood. The receptor source for this set is a man aged 80 or over in good health. Both conserved end residues are part of each CDR3. The D gene is left open where the match is weak. Part of the rows lack a size; the others show once, few, many or a class for expanded clones.

V gene: TRBV18
D gene: TRBD1
clone size: NA
J gene: TRBJ1-2
CDR3 DNA: TGTGCCAGCTCACGGGAGTCGGGACAGGGATTTGGCTATGGCTACACCTTC
CDR3 protein: CASSRESGQGFGYGYTF

V gene: TRBV27
D gene: TRBD2
clone size: NA
J gene: TRBJ2-1
CDR3 DNA: TGTGCCAGCAGTCGAGGGACTAGCGGGAGGGGTTACAATGAGCAGTTCTTC
CDR3 protein: CASSRGTSGRGYNEQFF

V gene: TRBV3-1
D gene: TRBD1
clone size: NA
J gene: TRBJ1-4
CDR3 DNA: TGTGCCAGCAGCCAGGGACAGCTCCCTAATGAAAAACTGTTTTTT
CDR3 protein: CASSQGQLPNEKLFF

V gene: TRBV14
D gene: NA
clone size: NA
J gene: TRBJ2-1
CDR3 DNA: TGTGCCAGCAGCCAAGAACTGCCGGTAGCGAGCTACAATGAGCAGTTCTTC
CDR3 protein: CASSQELPVASYNEQFF

V gene: TRBV7-9
D gene: TRBD1
clone size: NA
J gene: TRBJ2-5
CDR3 DNA: TGTGCCACTCCAGACAGGGCCGGCTACAATGAGCAGTACTTC
CDR3 protein: CATPDRAGYNEQYF

V gene: TRBV20-1
D gene: TRBD2
clone size: NA
J gene: TRBJ2-1
CDR3 DNA: TGCAGTGTCGGGCGGCTAGCGGGCGCCAATGAGCAGTTCTTC
CDR3 protein: CSVGRLAGANEQFF

V gene: TRBV14
D gene: TRBD1
clone size: NA
J gene: TRBJ2-1
CDR3 DNA: TGTGCCAGCAGACGGACAGGGGTTGGCGATGAGCAGTTCTTC
CDR3 protein: CASRRTGVGDEQFF

V gene: TRBV20-1
D gene: NA
clone size: NA
J gene: TRBJ2-1
CDR3 DNA: TGCAGTGCTAGAGATGGGGAAGGAAGTACGGTCGATGAGCAGTTCTTC
CDR3 protein: CSARDGEGSTVDEQFF

V gene: TRBV5-1
D gene: NA
clone size: NA
J gene: TRBJ2-1
CDR3 DNA: TGCGCCAGCAGCCAGCCCAGGACGGGCAAATACAATGAGCAGTTCTTC
CDR3 protein: CASSQPRTGKYNEQFF

V gene: TRBV25-1
D gene: NA
clone size: NA
J gene: TRBJ2-7
CDR3 DNA: TGTGCCAGCAGGGACGGACCCTACGAGCAGTACTTC
CDR3 protein: CASRDGPYEQYF

V gene: TRBV14
D gene: NA
clone size: few
J gene: TRBJ2-1
CDR3 DNA: TGTGCCAGCAGCCCCGGGGACGGCGGCAATGAGCAGTTCTTC
CDR3 protein: CASSPGDGGNEQFF

V gene: TRBV20-1
D gene: NA
clone size: NA
J gene: TRBJ1-3
CDR3 DNA: TGCAGTGCTGGGGGGACGGCTGGAAACACCATATATTTT
CDR3 protein: CSAGGTAGNTIYF

V gene: TRBV29-1
D gene: TRBD2
clone size: NA
J gene: TRBJ2-7
CDR3 DNA: TGCAGCGGGGCCGGGGGGACTTCGTCCTACGAGCAGTACTTC
CDR3 protein: CSGAGGTSSYEQYF

V gene: TRBV7-8
D gene: TRBD2
clone size: NA
J gene: TRBJ2-1
CDR3 DNA: TGTGCCAGCAGCTTAGCGCTAGCGGGAGGGCCGGGGGAGCAGTTCTTC
CDR3 protein: CASSLALAGGPGEQFF

V gene: TRBV3-1
D gene: NA
clone size: NA
J gene: TRBJ1-1
CDR3 DNA: TGTGCCAGCAGCCAAGGGGGCGGGAACACTGAAGCTTTCTTT
CDR3 protein: CASSQGGGNTEAFF

V gene: TRBV6-5
D gene: NA
clone size: NA
J gene: TRBJ1-2
CDR3 DNA: TGTGCCAGCCGAATGGCCATCAACTATGGCTACACCTTC
CDR3 protein: CASRMAINYGYTF

V gene: TRBV7-2
D gene: TRBD2
clone size: NA
J gene: TRBJ2-2
CDR3 DNA: TGTGCCAGCAGCCGGACTAGCGGGACTTACACCGGGGAGCTGTTTTTT
CDR3 protein: CASSRTSGTYTGELFF

V gene: TRBV28
D gene: TRBD1
clone size: NA
J gene: TRBJ2-3
CDR3 DNA: TGTGCCAGCAGTTCAACAGGGGGTGCGGAGCACAGAGACGCGTATTTT
CDR3 protein: CASSSTGGAEHRDAYF

V gene: TRBV12-3/TRBV12-4
D gene: NA
clone size: NA
J gene: TRBJ1-1
CDR3 DNA: TGTGCCAGCAGCCGCAAAACAGGGTCGGGCACTGAAGCTTTCTTT
CDR3 protein: CASSRKTGSGTEAFF

V gene: TRBV28
D gene: TRBD1
clone size: few
J gene: TRBJ2-1
CDR3 DNA: TGTGCCAGCAGTTTATACCGGGACAGGGTTGTGGATGAGCAGTTCTTC
CDR3 protein: CASSLYRDRVVDEQFF

V gene: TRBV29-1
D gene: NA
clone size: NA
J gene: TRBJ2-3
CDR3 DNA: TGCAGCGTCGCGCCACTAGGGCACAGATACGCGTATTTT
CDR3 protein: CSVAPLGHRYAYF

V gene: TRBV7-9
D gene: TRBD2
clone size: NA
J gene: TRBJ2-3
CDR3 DNA: TGTGCCAGCAGCTCGAGAGGGGGACTAGCGGGAGGACTAGATACGCAGTATTTT
CDR3 protein: CASSSRGGLAGGLDTQYF

V gene: TRBV27
D gene: NA
clone size: NA
J gene: TRBJ2-7
CDR3 DNA: TGTGCCAGCAGTTTATCGATTTTATCCGAGCAGTACTTC
CDR3 protein: CASSLSILSEQYF

V gene: TRBV5-1
D gene: NA
clone size: many
J gene: TRBJ2-1
CDR3 DNA: TGTGCCAGCTCACTAGGGGGCAATGAGCAGTTCTTC
CDR3 protein: CASSLGGNEQFF

V gene: TRBV7-2
D gene: TRBD2
clone size: few
J gene: TRBJ2-1
CDR3 DNA: TGTGCCAGCAGCCCGGGACTAGCTCCCAATGAGCAGTTCTTC
CDR3 protein: CASSPGLAPNEQFF

V gene: TRBV24-1
D gene: TRBD2
clone size: few
J gene: TRBJ2-7
CDR3 DNA: TGTGCCACCAGTGCTACCGGGACTAGCGTCTACGAGCAGTACTTC
CDR3 protein: CATSATGTSVYEQYF

V gene: TRBV25-1
D gene: NA
clone size: once
J gene: TRBJ1-2
CDR3 DNA: TGTGCCAGCAGCAAAGAGGGGCGGAGCTATGGCTACACCTTC
CDR3 protein: CASSKEGRSYGYTF

V gene: TRBV6-5
D gene: NA
clone size: NA
J gene: TRBJ2-2
CDR3 DNA: TGTGCCGTGACGTTGGTGAACACCGGGGAGCTGTTTTTT
CDR3 protein: CAVTLVNTGELFF

V gene: TRBV11-2
D gene: NA
clone size: NA
J gene: TRBJ2-5
CDR3 DNA: TGTGCCAGCAGATCAGGGCGAGAGACCCAGTACTTC
CDR3 protein: CASRSGRETQYF

V gene: TRBV7-2
D gene: NA
clone size: few
J gene: TRBJ2-6
CDR3 DNA: TGTGCCAGCAGCTTAGCGGGGGGACGGCCCTCTGGGGCCAACGTCCTGACTTTC
CDR3 protein: CASSLAGGRPSGANVLTF

V gene: TRBV6-2/TRBV6-3
D gene: NA
clone size: NA
J gene: TRBJ2-2
CDR3 DNA: TGTGCCAGCAAACGAGACAGAGACACCGGGGAGCTGTTTTTT
CDR3 protein: CASKRDRDTGELFF

V gene: TRBV3-1
D gene: NA
clone size: NA
J gene: TRBJ2-6
CDR3 DNA: TGTGCCAGCAGCCAGGAGTACCATGGGGCTAGGGCCAACGTCCTGACTTTC
CDR3 protein: CASSQEYHGARANVLTF

V gene: TRBV12-3/TRBV12-4
D gene: TRBD1
clone size: NA
J gene: TRBJ1-2
CDR3 DNA: TGTGCCAGCAGCCCCGGATCGGGCGGACAGGGGCTGGGAGGCTACACCTTC
CDR3 protein: CASSPGSGGQGLGGYTF

V gene: TRBV7-3
D gene: TRBD2
clone size: few
J gene: TRBJ2-3
CDR3 DNA: TGTGCCAGCACCCTATCGGGAGGGAGAGGGGGGGCGGATACGCAGTATTTT
CDR3 protein: CASTLSGGRGGADTQYF

V gene: TRBV7-9
D gene: TRBD2
clone size: NA
J gene: TRBJ2-1
CDR3 DNA: TGTGCCAGCAGCTTACTATGGCGGGGGGACAATGAGCAGTTCTTC
CDR3 protein: CASSLLWRGDNEQFF